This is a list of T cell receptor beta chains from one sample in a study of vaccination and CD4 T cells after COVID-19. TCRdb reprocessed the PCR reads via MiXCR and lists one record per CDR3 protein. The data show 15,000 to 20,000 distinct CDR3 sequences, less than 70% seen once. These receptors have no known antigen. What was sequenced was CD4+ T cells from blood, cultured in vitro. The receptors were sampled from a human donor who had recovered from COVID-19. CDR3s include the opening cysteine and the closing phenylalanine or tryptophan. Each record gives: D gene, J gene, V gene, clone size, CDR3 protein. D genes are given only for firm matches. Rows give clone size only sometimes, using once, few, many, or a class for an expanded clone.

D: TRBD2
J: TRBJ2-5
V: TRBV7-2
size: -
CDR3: CASSKGLAGVTQYF

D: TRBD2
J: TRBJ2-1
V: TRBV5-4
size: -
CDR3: CASSPTSGRINEQFF

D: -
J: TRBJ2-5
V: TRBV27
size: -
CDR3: CASSPARFRETQYF

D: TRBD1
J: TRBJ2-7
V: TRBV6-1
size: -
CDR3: CASSEPGQGVYEQYF

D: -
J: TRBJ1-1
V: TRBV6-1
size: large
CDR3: CASSVGGVTEAFF

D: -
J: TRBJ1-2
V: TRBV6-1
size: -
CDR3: CASSESGYNNYGYTF

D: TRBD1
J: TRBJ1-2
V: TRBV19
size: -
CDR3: CASSIPGQGYGYTF

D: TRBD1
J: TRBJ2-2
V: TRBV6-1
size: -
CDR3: CASSEDRGRELFF

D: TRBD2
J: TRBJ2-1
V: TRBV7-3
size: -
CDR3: CASSPNSGRGSYRFF

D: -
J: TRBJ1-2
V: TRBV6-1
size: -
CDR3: CASSEWADYGYTF

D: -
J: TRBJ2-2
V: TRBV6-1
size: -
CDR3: CASERWTVRTGELFF

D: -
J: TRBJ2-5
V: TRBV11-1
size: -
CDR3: CASSPGPAWGTQYF

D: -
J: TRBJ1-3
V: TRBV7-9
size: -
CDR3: CASSSRGSGNTIYF

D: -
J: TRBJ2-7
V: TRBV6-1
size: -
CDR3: CASTKRPESWYEQYF

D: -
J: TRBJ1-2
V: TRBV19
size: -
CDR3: CASTEGYYGYTF